This T cell receptor beta chain appears in the sequencing data of a study of shared clonotypes between healthy human individuals. Study results and caveats: Among donors, sharing of clonotypes was expected to be affected by sequencing depth.

As concerns this clone: Its specificity is unknown. In the same sample, other DNA sequences code for this CDR3.

Germline V gene sequence: CDR1 ENHRY, CDR2 SYGVKD. This CDR3 has 13 residues. Trimming took off 4 bases at V and 7 bases at J, with 10 bases between the two ends. Methods used by the authors: ImmunoSEQ output held junction-only sequences without quality scores, so filtering differed. TCRdb's table, derived via immunoSEQ multiplex PCR, lists solely in-frame clones and lacks some. The V and J calls and the clone size are those of that table, but D and trimming were determined from the DNA. The repertoire consists of about 2 million clones, with 90% to 95% occurring once and the leading ten covering roughly 0.13%.

Sequenced: naive CD4+ T cells sorted from blood. Sample subset: CD45RA+ positively selected. The sequence was collected from a young man in good health. The chain combines TRBV10-3 with TRBJ1-4; D is perhaps TRBD1 (6 bases). The CDR3 here is CAISAQGTEKLFF. The DNA of the CDR3 is TGTGCCATCAGTGCCCAGGGGACTGAAAAACTGTTTTTT.